One T cell receptor (beta chain) is described in this entry. No antigen is known for it. The sample belongs to a study of CXCR3-negative and CXCR3-positive naive CD8 T cells. 5' RACE with UMI labels generated the TRB cDNA libraries. TCRdb processed the 5' RACE reads again and assigns one entry to each CDR3 protein, with no DNA. The sample spans over 100,000 distinct CDR3 sequences; the ten largest clones claim approximately 0.3%. The study's findings and limits: Similar levels of surface CD5 were seen between naive subsets; TCR strength was inferred from TRB CDR3 properties. CXCR3-positive naive cells carried more hydrophobic TRB CDR3s than CXCR3-negative ones.

The sample was naive CXCR3- CD8+ T cells from blood. The subset is: CD45RO-CCR7+CD27+CD95- naive CD8+ T cells lacking CXCR3 (TNR3-). The receptor was derived from a human donor in good health. Some clones in this sample may be carry-over from other donors' samples.

The CDR3 loop reads CASSLGTVSTDTQYF. The V and J genes are TRBV11-2 and TRBJ2-3; TCRdb designates TRBD1, a call that cannot be tested without DNA. This CDR3 has 15 amino acids. Germline V lookup: CDR1 SGHAT, CDR2 FQNNGV.